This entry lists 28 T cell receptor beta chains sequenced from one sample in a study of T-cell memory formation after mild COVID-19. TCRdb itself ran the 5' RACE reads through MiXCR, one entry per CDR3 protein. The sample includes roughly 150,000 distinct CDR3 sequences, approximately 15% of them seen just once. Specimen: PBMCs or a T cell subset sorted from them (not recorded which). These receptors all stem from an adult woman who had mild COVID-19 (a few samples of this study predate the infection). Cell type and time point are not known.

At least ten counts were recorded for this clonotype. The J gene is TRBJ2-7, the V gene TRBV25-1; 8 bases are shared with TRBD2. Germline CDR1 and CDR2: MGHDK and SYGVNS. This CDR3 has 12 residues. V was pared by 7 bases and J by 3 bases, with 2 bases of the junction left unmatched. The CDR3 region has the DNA TGTGCCAGCATGGCGGGAGGCTACGAGCAGTACTTC. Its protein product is CASMAGGYEQYF.

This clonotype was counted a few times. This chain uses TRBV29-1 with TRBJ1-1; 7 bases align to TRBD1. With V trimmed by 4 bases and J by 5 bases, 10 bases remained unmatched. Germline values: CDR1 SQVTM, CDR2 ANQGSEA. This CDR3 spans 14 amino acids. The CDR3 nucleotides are TGCAGCGTTGGGGACCCAGGGGGAGAAACTGAAGCTTTCTTT. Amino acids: CSVGDPGGETEAFF.

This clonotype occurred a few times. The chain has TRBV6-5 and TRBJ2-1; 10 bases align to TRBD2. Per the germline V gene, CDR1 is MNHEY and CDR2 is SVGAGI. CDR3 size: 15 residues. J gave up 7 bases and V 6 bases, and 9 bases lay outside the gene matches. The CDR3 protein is CASSPGLAARNEQFF. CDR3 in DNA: TGTGCCAGCAGCCCAGGACTAGCGGCGAGAAATGAGCAGTTCTTC.

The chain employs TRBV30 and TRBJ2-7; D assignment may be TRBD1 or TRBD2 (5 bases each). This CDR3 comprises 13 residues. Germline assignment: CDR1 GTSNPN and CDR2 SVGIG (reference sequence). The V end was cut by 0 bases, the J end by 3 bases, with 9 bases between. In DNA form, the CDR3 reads TGTGCCTGGAGTGTAGGGACGAACTACGAGCAGTACTTC. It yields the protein CAWSVGTNYEQYF. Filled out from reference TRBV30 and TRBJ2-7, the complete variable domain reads SQTIHQWPATLVQPVGSPLSLECTVEGTSNPNLYWYRQAAGRGLQLLFYSVGIGQISSEVPQNLSASRPQDRQFILSSKKLLLSDSGFYLCAWSVGTNYEQYFGPGTRLTVT.

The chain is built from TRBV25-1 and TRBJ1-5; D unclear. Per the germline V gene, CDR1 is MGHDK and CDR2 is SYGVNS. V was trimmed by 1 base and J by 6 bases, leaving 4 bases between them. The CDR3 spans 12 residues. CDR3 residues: CASSEWGQPQHF. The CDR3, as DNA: TGTGCCAGCAGTGAATGGGGTCAGCCCCAGCATTTT.

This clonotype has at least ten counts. The CDR3 loop reads CASSQGDSFNEQFF. CDR3 DNA sequence: TGTGCCAGCAGCCAAGGGGACAGTTTCAATGAGCAGTTCTTC. The V and J genes are TRBV4-2 and TRBJ2-1; 7 nucleotides line up with TRBD1. CDR3 length: 14 amino acids. V was pared by 1 base and J by 6 bases, with 3 bases of the junction left unmatched. CDR1 LGHNA and CDR2 YNFKEQ come from the germline V gene.

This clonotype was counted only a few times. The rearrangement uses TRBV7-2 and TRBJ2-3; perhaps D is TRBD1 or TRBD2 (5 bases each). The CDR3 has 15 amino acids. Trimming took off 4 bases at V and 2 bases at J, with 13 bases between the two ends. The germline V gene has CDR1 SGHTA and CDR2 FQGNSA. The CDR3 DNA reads TGTGCCAGCAGCTCCGGGGCTGCTAACACAGATACGCAGTATTTT. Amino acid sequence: CASSSGAANTDTQYF.

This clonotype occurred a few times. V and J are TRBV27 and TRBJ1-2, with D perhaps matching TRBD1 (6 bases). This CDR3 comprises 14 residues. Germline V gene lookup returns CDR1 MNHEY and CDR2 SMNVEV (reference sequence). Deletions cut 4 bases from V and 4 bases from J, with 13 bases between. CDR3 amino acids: CASSSLGQSYGYTF. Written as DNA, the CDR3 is TGTGCCAGCAGTTCACTCGGACAGTCCTATGGCTACACCTTC.

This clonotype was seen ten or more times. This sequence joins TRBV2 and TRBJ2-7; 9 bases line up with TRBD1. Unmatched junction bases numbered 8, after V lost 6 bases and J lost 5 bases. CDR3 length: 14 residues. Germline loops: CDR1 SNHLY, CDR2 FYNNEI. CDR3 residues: CASRKGTGSHEQYF. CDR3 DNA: TGTGCCAGCAGGAAGGGGACAGGGAGCCACGAGCAGTACTTC.

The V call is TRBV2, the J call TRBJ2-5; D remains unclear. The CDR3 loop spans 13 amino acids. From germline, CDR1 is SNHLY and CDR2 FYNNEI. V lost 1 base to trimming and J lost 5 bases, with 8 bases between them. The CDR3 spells CASSEEGRETQYF. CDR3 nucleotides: TGTGCCAGCAGTGAAGAGGGAAGGGAGACCCAGTACTTC.

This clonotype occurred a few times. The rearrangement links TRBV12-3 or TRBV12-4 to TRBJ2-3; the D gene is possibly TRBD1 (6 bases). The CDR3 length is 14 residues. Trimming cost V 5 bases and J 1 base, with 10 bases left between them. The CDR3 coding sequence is TGTGCCAGCAGTCACAGGGATGGCACAGATACGCAGTATTTT. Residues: CASSHRDGTDTQYF.

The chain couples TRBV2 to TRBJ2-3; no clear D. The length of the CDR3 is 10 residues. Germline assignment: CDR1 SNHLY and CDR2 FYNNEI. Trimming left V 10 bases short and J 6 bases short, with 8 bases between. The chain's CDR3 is CATQRDTQYF. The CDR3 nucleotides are TGTGCCACCCAACGGGATACGCAGTATTTT.

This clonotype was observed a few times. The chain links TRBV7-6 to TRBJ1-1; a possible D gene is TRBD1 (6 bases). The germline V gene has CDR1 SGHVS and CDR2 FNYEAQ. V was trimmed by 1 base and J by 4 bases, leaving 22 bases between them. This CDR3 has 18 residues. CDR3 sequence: CASSLEPGTLAGGTEAFF. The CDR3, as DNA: TGTGCCAGCAGCTTAGAACCCGGGACATTAGCAGGCGGCACTGAAGCTTTCTTT.

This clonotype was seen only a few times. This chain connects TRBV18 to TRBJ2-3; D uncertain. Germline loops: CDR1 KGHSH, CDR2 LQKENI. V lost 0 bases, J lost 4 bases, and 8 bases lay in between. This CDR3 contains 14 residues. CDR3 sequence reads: CASSPPGGADTQYF. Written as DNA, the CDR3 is TGTGCCAGCTCACCACCGGGTGGTGCAGATACGCAGTATTTT. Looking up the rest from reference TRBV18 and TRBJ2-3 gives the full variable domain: NAGVMQNPRHLVRRRGQEARLRCSPMKGHSHVYWYRQLPEEGLKFMVYLQKENIIDESGMPKERFSAEFPKEGPSILRIQQVVRGDSAAYFCASSPPGGADTQYFGPGTRLTVL.

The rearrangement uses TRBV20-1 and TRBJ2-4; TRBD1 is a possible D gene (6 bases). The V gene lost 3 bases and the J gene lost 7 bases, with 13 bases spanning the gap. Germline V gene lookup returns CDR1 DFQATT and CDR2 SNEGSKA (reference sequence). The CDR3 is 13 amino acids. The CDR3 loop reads CSASWKGVNIQYF. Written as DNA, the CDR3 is TGCAGTGCTAGTTGGAAGGGGGTGAACATTCAGTACTTC.

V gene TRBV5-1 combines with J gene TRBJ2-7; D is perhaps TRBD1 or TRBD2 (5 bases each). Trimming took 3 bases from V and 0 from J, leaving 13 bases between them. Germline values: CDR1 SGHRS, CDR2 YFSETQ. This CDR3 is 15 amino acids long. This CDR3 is CASSSGTENSYEQYF. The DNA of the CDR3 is TGCGCCAGCAGCTCTGGGACGGAAAACTCCTACGAGCAGTACTTC.

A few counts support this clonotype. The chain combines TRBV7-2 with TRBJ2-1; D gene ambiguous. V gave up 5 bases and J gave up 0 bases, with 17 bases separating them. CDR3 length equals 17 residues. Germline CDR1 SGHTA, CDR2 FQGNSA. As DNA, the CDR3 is TGTGCCAGCAGCCCACTGACGTCAACGAGCTCCTACAATGAGCAGTTCTTC. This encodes CASSPLTSTSSYNEQFF. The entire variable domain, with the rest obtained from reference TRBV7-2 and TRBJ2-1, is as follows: GAGVSQSPSNKVTEKGKDVELRCDPISGHTALYWYRQSLGQGLEFLIYFQGNSAPDKSGLPSDRFSAERTGGSVSTLTIQRTQQEDSAVYLCASSPLTSTSSYNEQFFGPGTRLTVL.

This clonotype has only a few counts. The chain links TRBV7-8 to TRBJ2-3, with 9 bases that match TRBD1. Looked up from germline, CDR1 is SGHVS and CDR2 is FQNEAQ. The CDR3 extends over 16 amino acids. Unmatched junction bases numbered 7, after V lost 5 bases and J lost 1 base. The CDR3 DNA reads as TGTGCCAGCAGCCCATCGACAGGGGGTGGCACAGATACGCAGTATTTT. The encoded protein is CASSPSTGGGTDTQYF.

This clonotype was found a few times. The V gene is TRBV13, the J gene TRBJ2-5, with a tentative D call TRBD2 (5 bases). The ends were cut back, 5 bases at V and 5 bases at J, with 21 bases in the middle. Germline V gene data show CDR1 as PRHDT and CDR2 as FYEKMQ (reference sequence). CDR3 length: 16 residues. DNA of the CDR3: TGTGCCAGCAGCACTAGGACGATCATTATGCAGGAGACCCAGTACTTC. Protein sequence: CASSTRTIIMQETQYF.

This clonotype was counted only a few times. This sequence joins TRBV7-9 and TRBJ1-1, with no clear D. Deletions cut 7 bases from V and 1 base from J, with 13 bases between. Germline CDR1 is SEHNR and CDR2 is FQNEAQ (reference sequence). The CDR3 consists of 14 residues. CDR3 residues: CASTWETGNTEAFF. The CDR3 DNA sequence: TGTGCCAGCACCTGGGAGACGGGGAACACTGAAGCTTTCTTT.

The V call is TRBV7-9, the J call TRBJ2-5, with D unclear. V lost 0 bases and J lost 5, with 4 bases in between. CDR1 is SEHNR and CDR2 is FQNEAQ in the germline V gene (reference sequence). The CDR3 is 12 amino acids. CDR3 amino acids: CASSLAVETQYF. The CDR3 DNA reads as TGTGCCAGCAGCTTAGCGGTGGAGACCCAGTACTTC.

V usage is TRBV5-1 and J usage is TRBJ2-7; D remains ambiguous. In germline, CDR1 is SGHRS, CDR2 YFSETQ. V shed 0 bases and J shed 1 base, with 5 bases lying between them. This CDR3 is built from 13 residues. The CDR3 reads CASSLGRSYEQYF. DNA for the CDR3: TGCGCCAGCAGCTTGGGTCGGTCCTACGAGCAGTACTTC.

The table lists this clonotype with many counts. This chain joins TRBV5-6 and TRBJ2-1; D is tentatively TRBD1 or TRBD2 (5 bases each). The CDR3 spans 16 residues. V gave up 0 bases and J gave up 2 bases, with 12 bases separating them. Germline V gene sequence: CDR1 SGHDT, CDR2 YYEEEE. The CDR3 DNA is TGTGCCAGCAGCTTGGCCGCCGGGGACCCCTACAATGAGCAGTTCTTC. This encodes CASSLAAGDPYNEQFF.

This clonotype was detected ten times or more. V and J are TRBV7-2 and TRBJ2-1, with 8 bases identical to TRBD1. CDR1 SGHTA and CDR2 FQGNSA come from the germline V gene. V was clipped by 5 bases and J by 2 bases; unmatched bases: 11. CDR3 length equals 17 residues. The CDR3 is CASSHSWGTGPYNEQFF. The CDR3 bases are TGTGCCAGCAGCCACAGTTGGGGGACAGGCCCCTACAATGAGCAGTTCTTC.

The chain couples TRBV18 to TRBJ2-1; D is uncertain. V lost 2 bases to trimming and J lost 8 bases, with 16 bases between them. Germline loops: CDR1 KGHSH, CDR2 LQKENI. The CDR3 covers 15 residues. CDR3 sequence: CASSPSERADDEQFF. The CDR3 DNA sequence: TGTGCCAGCTCACCAAGTGAACGCGCGGATGATGAGCAGTTCTTC.

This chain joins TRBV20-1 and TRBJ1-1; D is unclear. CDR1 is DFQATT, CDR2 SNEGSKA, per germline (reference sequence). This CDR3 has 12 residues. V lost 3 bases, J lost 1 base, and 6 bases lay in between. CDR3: CSARSGNTEAFF. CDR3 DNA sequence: TGCAGTGCTAGGTCAGGGAACACTGAAGCTTTCTTT.

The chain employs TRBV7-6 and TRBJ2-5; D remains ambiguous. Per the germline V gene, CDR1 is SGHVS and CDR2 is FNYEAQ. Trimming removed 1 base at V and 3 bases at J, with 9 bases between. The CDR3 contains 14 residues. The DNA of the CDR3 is TGTGCCAGCAGCTTAGAAGCAGCAGAAGAGACCCAGTACTTC. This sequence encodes CASSLEAAEETQYF.

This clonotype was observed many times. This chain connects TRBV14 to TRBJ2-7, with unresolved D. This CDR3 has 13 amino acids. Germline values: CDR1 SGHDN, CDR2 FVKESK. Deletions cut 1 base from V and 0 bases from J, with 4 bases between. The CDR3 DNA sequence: TGTGCCAGCAGCCAAGGGGTCTCCTACGAGCAGTACTTC. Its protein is CASSQGVSYEQYF.